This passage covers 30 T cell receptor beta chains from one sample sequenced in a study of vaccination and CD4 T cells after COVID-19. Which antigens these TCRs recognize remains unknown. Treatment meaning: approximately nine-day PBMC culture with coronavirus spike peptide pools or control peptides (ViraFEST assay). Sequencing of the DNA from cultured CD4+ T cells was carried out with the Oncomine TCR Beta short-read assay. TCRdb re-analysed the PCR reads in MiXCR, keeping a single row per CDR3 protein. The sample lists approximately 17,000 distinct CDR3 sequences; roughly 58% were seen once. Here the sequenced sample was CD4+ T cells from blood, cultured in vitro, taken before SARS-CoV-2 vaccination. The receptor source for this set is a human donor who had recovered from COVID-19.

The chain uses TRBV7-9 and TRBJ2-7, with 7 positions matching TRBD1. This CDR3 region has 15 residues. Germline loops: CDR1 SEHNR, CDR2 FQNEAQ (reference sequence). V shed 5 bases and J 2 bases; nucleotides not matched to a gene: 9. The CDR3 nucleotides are TGTGCCAGCAGCCCCCCCGGGACAGTGACCTACGAGCAGTACTTC. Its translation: CASSPPGTVTYEQYF.

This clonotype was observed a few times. The CDR3, as DNA: TGTGCCAGCACCCCCCGCTGGAGCTCCTATAATTCACCCCTCCACTTT. Amino acids: CASTPRWSSYNSPLHF. J is TRBJ1-6 and V is TRBV6-1; the D is unclear. V gave up 7 bases and J gave up 0 bases, with 13 bases separating them. CDR3 length: 16 residues. The germline V gene has CDR1 MNHNS and CDR2 SASEGT.

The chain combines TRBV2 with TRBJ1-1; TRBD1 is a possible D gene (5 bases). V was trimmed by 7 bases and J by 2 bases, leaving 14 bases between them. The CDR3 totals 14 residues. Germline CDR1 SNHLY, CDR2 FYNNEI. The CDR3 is CASTILTANTEAFF. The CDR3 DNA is TGTGCCAGCACCATATTGACAGCCAACACTGAAGCTTTCTTT. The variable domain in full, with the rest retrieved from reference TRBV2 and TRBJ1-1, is EPEVTQTPSHQVTQMGQEVILRCVPISNHLYFYWYRQILGQKVEFLVSFYNNEISEKSEIFDDQFSVERPDGSNFTLKIRSTKLEDSAMYFCASTILTANTEAFFGQGTRLTVV.

The CDR3 reads CSARDQAAGRRNEQFF. DNA for the CDR3: TGCAGTGCTAGAGATCAGGCAGCGGGGAGGAGGAATGAGCAGTTCTTC. This chain links TRBV20-1 with TRBJ2-1; TRBD2 matches at 7 bases. The CDR3 runs to 16 residues. V shed 0 bases and J 7 bases; nucleotides not matched to a gene: 12. The germline gives CDR1 DFQATT, CDR2 SNEGSKA (reference sequence).

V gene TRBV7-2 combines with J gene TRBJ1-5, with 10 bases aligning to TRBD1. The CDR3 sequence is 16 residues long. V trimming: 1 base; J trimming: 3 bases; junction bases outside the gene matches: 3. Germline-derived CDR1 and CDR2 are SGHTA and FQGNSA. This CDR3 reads CASSLVGTGVNQPQHF. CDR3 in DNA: TGTGCCAGCAGCTTAGTGGGGACAGGGGTCAATCAGCCCCAGCATTTT.

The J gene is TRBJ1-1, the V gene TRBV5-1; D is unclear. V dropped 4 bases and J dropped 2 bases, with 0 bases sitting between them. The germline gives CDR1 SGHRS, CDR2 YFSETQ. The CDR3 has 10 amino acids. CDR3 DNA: TGCGCCAGCAGCAACACTGAAGCTTTCTTT. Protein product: CASSNTEAFF.

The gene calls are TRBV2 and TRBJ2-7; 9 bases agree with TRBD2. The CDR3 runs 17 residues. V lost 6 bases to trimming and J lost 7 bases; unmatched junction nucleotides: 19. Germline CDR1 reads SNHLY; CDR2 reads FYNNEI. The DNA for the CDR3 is TGTGCCAGCAGCATTGGGGGCGGGAGGGCCGGAGGGCTGGAGCAGTACTTC. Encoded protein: CASSIGGGRAGGLEQYF.

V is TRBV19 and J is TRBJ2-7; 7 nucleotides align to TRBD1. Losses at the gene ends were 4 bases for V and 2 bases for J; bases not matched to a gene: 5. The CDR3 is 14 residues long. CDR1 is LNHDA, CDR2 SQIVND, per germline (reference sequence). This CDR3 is CASSTKTGPYEQYF. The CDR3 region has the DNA TGTGCCAGTAGTACAAAGACAGGGCCCTACGAGCAGTACTTC. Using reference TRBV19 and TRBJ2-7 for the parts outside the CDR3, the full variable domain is DGGITQSPKYLFRKEGQNVTLSCEQNLNHDAMYWYRQDPGQGLRLIYYSQIVNDFQKGDIAEGYSVSREKKESFPLTVTSAQKNPTAFYLCASSTKTGPYEQYFGPGTRLTVT.

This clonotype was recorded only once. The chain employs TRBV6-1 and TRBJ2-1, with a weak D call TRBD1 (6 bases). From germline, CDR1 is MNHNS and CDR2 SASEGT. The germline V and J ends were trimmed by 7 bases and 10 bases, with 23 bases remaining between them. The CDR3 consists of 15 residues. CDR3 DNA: TGTGCCAGCATCCCTATGGACAGCTCCCGGGGAGAGCAGTTCTTC. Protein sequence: CASIPMDSSRGEQFF.

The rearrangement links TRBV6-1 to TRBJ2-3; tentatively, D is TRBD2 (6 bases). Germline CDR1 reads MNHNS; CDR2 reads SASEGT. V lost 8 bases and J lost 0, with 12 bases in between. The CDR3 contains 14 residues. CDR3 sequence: CASEEGGSTDTQYF. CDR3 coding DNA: TGTGCCAGCGAGGAGGGCGGGAGCACAGATACGCAGTATTTT.

CDR3 nucleotide sequence: TGTGCCATCAGTCGGACAGGGGGCAACGTAAATAGCAATCAGCCCCAGCATTTT. This gives the protein CAISRTGGNVNSNQPQHF. The J gene is TRBJ1-5, the V gene TRBV10-3; 11 nucleotides line up with TRBD1. The CDR3 is 18 amino acids. After removal of 5 bases from V and 0 bases from J, the junction contained 9 bases not matched to a gene. Germline loops: CDR1 ENHRY, CDR2 SYGVKD.

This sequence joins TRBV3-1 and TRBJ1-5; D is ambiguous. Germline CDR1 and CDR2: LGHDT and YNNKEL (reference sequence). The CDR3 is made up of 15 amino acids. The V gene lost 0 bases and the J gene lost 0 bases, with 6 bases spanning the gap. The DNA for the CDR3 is TGTGCCAGCAGCCAAGAAGGGAATAGCAATCAGCCCCAGCATTTT. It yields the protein CASSQEGNSNQPQHF.

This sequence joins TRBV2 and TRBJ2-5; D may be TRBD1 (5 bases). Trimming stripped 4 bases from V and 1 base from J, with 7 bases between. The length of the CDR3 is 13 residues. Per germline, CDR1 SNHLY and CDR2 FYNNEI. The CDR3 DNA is TGTGCCAGCAGTGTACAGGTCCAAGAGACCCAGTACTTC. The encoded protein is CASSVQVQETQYF.

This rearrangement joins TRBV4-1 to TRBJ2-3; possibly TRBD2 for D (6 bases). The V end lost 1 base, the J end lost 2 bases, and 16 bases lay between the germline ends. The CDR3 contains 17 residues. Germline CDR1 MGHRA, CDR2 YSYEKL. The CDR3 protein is CASSQARHTGDTDTQYF. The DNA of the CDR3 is TGCGCCAGCAGCCAAGCCAGGCACACGGGAGACACAGATACGCAGTATTTT.

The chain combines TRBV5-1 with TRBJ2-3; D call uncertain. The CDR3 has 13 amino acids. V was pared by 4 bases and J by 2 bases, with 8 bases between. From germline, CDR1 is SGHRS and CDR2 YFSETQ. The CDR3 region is CASSRTFTDTQYF. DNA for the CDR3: TGCGCCAGCAGCCGTACGTTCACAGATACGCAGTATTTT.

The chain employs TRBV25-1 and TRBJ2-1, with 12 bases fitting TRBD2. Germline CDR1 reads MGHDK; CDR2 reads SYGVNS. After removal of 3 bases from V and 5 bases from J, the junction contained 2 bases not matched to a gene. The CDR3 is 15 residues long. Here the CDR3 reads CASSDTSGRNNEQFF. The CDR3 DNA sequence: TGTGCCAGCAGTGACACTAGCGGGAGGAACAATGAGCAGTTCTTC. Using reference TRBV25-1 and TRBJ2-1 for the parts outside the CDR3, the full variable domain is EADIYQTPRYLVIGTGKKITLECSQTMGHDKMYWYQQDPGMELHLIHYSYGVNSTEKGDLSSESTVSRIRTEHFPLTLESARPSHTSQYLCASSDTSGRNNEQFFGPGTRLTVL.

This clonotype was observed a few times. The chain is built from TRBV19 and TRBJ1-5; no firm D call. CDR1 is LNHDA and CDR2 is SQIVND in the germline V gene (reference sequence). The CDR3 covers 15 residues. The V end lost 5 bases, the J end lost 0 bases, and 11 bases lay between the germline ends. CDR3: CASSSAWNSNQPQHF. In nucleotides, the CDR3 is TGTGCCAGTAGTTCAGCATGGAATAGCAATCAGCCCCAGCATTTT. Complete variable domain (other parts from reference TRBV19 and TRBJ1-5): DGGITQSPKYLFRKEGQNVTLSCEQNLNHDAMYWYRQDPGQGLRLIYYSQIVNDFQKGDIAEGYSVSREKKESFPLTVTSAQKNPTAFYLCASSSAWNSNQPQHFGDGTRLSIL.

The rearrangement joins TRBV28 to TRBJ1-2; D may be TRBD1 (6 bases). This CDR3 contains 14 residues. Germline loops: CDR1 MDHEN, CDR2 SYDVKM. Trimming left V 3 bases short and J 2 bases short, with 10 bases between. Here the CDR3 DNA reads TGTGCCAGCAGTTTCAGGCAGGGGAACTATGGCTACACCTTC. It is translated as CASSFRQGNYGYTF.

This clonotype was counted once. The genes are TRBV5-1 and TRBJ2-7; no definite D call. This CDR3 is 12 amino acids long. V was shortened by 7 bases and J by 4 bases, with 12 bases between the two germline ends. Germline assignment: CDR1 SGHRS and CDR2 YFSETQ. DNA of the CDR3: TGCGCCAGCGGCCCGGACCCATACGAGCAGTACTTC. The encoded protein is CASGPDPYEQYF.

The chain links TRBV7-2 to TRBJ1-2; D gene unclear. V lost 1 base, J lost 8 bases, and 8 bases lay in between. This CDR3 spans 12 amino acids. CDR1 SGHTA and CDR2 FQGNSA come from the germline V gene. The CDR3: CASSLDVGGYTF. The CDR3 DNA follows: TGTGCCAGCAGCTTAGATGTCGGGGGCTACACCTTC.

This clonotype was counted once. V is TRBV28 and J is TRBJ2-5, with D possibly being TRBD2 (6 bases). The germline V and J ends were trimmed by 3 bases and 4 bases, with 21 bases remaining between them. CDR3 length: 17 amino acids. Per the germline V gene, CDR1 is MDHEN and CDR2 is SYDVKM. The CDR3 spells CASSFLRGSGYRETQYF. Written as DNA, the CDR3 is TGTGCCAGCAGTTTTTTACGGGGGTCGGGATATCGAGAGACCCAGTACTTC.

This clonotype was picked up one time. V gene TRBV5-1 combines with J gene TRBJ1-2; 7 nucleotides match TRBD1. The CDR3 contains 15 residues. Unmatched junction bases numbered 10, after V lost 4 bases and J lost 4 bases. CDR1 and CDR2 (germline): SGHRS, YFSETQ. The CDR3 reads CASSAGQTRGYGYTF. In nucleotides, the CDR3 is TGCGCCAGCAGCGCGGGACAGACGAGGGGCTATGGCTACACCTTC.

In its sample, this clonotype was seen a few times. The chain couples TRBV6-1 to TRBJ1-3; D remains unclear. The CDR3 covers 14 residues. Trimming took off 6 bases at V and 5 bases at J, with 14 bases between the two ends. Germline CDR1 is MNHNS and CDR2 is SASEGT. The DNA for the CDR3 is TGTGCCAGCAGAGAACGGGTGGGGAGAAACACCATATATTTT. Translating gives CASRERVGRNTIYF.

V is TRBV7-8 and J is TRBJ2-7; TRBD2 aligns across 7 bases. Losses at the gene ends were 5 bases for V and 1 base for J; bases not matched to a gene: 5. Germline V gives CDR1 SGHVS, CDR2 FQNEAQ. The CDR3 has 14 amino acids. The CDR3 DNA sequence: TGTGCCAGCAGCATCGGGAGGTCGTCCTACGAGCAGTACTTC. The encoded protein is CASSIGRSSYEQYF. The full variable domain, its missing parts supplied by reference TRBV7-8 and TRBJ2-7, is GAGVSQSPRYKVAKRGQDVALRCDPISGHVSLFWYQQALGQGPEFLTYFQNEAQLDKSGLPSDRFFAERPEGSVSTLKIQRTQQEDSAVYLCASSIGRSSYEQYFGPGTRLTVT.

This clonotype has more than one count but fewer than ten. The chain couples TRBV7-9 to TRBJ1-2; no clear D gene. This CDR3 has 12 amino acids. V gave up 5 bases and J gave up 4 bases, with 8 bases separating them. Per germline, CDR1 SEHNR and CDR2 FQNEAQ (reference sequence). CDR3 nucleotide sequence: TGTGCCAGCAGCCTACGGGGCTATGGCTACACCTTC. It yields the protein CASSLRGYGYTF.

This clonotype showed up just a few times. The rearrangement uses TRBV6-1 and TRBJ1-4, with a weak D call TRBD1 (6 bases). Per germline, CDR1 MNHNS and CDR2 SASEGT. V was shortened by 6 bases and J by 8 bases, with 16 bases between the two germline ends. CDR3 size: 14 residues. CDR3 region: CASSRDTSWEKLFF. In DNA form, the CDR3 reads TGTGCCAGCAGCCGGGACACCTCCTGGGAAAAACTGTTTTTT.

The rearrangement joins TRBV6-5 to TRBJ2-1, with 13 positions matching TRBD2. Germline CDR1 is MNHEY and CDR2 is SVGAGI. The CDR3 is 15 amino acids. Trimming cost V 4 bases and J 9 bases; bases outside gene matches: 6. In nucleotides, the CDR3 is TGTGCCAGCAGTTCACCCGGACTAGCGGGAGCTGAGCAGTTCTTC. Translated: CASSSPGLAGAEQFF.

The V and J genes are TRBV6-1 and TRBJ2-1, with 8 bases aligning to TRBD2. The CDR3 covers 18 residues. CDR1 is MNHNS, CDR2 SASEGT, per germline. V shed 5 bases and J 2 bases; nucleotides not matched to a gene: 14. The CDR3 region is CASSLSGRPTSAYNEQFF. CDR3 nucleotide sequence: TGTGCCAGCAGTCTTAGTGGTCGTCCGACTAGCGCCTACAATGAGCAGTTCTTC.

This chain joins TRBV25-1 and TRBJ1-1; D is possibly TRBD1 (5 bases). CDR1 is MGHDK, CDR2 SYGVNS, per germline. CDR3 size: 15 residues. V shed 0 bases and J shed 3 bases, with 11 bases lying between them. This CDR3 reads CASSEYLGGDTEAFF. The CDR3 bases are TGTGCCAGCAGTGAATATCTGGGGGGGGACACTGAAGCTTTCTTT.

The CDR3 sequence is CATSRDSTEAFF. The DNA for the CDR3 is TGTGCCACCAGCAGAGATTCCACTGAAGCTTTCTTT. This chain connects TRBV15 to TRBJ1-1, with D unclear. Germline V gene sequence: CDR1 LNHNV, CDR2 YYDKDF (reference sequence). The CDR3 is 12 residues long. V was clipped by 0 bases and J by 4 bases, with 3 bases between them.